A single TCR beta chain is shown here with its context. The antigen is unknown. PCR employed 60 Vbeta and 13 Jbeta primers. Measured with immunoSEQ multiplex PCR; TCRdb has only the in-frame clones, and not every one. The sample lists roughly 140,000 clones, around 9.6% seen once, with less than 2% in the top ten. The data belong to a study of cytomegalovirus exposure and HLA in healthy donors. About the study: Some 200 million T cells yielded fewer than 120 million unique TCR beta sequences in earlier analysis.

Overall study results and limits: Relative to equally common others, HLA-associated TCR beta chains showed greater clonal expansion in a later analysis.

Sequencing was done on a sample of PBMCs. The sequence came from a male donor in good health and CMV-seronegative.

DNA of the CDR3: TGTGCCAGCAGTATTCGAGACAGAAGAGAACACAATGAGCAGTTCTTC. It encodes CASSIRDRREHNEQFF. The chain uses TRBV4-2 and TRBJ2-1, with D possibly TRBD1 on 5 matching bases. Trimming shortened V by 6 bases and J by 5 bases, and 20 bases separated the two germline ends. This CDR3 spans 16 amino acids. Germline values: CDR1 LGHNA, CDR2 YNFKEQ.